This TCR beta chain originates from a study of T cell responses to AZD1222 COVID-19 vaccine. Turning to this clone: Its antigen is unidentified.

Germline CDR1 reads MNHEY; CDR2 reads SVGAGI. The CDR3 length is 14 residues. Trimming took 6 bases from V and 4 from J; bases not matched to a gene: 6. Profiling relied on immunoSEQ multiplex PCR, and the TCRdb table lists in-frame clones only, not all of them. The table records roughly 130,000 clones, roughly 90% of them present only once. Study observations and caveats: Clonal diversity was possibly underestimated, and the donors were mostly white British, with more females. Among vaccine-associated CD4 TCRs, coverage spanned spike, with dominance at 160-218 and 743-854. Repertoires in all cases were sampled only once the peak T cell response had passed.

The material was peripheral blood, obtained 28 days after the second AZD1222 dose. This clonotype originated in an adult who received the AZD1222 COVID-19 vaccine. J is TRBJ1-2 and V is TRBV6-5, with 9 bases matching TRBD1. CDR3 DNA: TGTGCCAGCAGGGGGACAGGGACTGGCTATGGCTACACCTTC. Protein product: CASRGTGTGYGYTF.